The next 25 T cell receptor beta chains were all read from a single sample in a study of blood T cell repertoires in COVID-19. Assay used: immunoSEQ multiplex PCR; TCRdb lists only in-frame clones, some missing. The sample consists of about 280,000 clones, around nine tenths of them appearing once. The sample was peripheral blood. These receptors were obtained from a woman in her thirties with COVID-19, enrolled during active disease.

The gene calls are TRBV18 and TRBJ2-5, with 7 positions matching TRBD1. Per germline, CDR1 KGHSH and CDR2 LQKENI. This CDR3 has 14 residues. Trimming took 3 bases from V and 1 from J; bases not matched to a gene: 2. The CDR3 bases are TGTGCCAGCTCACCGAGACAGGGCCAAGAGACCCAGTACTTC. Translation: CASSPRQGQETQYF.

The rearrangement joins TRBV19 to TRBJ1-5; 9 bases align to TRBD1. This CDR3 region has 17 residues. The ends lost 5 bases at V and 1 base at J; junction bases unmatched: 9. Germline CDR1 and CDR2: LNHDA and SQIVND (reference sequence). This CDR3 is CASSPNRGRISNQPQHF. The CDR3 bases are TGTGCCAGTAGTCCGAACAGGGGGCGGATCAGCAATCAGCCCCAGCATTTT. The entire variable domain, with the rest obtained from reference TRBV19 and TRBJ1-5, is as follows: DGGITQSPKYLFRKEGQNVTLSCEQNLNHDAMYWYRQDPGQGLRLIYYSQIVNDFQKGDIAEGYSVSREKKESFPLTVTSAQKNPTAFYLCASSPNRGRISNQPQHFGDGTRLSIL.

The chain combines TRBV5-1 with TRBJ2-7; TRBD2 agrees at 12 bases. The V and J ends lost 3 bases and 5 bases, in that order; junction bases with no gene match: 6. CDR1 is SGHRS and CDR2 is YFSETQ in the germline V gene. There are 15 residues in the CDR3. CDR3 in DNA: TGCGCCAGCAGCTCGCTGACTAGCGGGAGTAACGAGCAGTACTTC. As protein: CASSSLTSGSNEQYF. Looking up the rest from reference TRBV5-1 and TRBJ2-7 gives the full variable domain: KAGVTQTPRYLIKTRGQQVTLSCSPISGHRSVSWYQQTPGQGLQFLFEYFSETQRNKGNFPGRFSGRQFSNSRSEMNVSTLELGDSALYLCASSSLTSGSNEQYFGPGTRLTVT.

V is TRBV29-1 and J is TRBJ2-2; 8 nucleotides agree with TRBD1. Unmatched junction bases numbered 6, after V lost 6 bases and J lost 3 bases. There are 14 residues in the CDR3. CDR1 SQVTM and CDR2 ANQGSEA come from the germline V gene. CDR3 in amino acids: CSVEQGAHTGELFF. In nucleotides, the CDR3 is TGCAGCGTAGAGCAGGGGGCGCACACCGGGGAGCTGTTTTTT.

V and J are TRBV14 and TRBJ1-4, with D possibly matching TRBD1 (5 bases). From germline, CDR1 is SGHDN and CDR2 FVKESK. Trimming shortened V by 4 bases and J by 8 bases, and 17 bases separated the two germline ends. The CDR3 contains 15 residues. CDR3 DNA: TGTGCCAGCAGCCGCGTCAGGGCTTTACAGGAAAAACTGTTTTTT. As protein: CASSRVRALQEKLFF.

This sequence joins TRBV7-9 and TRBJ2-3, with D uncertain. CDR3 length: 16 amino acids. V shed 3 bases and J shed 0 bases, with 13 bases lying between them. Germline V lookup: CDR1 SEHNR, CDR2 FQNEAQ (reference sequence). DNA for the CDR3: TGTGCCAGCAGCTTCTCGGCAGCGCCTAGCACAGATACGCAGTATTTT. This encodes CASSFSAAPSTDTQYF.

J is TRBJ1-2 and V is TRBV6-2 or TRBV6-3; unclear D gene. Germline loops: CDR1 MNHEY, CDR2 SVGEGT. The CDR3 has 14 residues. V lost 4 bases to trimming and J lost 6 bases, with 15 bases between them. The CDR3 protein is CASSWAYSENGYTF. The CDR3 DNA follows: TGTGCCAGCAGTTGGGCCTACAGTGAGAATGGCTACACCTTC.

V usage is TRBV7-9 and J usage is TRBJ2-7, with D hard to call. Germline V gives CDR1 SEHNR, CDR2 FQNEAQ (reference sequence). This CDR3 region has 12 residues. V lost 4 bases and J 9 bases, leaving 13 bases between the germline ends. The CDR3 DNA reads TGTGCCAGCAGCTACGGCGGTCTGGTGCAGTACTTC. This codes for CASSYGGLVQYF.

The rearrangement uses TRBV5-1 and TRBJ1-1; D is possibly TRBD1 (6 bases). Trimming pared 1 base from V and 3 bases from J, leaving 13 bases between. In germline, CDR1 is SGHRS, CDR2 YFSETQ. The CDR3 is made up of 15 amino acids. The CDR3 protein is CASSLYRAGYTEAFF. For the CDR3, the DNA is TGCGCCAGCAGCTTGTACAGGGCAGGGTACACTGAAGCTTTCTTT.

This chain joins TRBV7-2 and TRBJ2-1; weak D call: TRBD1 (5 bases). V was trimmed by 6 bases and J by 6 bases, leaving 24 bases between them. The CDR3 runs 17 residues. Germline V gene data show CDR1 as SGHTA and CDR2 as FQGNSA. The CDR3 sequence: CASRFQPGAGRVNEQFF. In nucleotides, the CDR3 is TGTGCCAGCAGGTTTCAGCCTGGGGCAGGTAGGGTCAATGAGCAGTTCTTC.

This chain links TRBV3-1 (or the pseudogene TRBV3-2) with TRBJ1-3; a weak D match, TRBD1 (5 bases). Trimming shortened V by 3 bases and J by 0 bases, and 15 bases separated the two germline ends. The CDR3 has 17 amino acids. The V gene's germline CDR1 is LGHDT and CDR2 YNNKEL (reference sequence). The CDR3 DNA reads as TGTGCCAGCAGCCACTATTTCGACAGAACCTCTGGAAACACCATATATTTT. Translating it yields CASSHYFDRTSGNTIYF.

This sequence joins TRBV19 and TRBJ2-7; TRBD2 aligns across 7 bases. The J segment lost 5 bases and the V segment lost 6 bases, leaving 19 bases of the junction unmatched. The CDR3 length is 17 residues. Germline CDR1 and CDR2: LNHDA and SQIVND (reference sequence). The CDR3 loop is CASSPTRVGGSSHEQYF. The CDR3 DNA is TGTGCCAGTAGCCCCACCAGGGTCGGCGGGAGTTCCCACGAGCAGTACTTC.

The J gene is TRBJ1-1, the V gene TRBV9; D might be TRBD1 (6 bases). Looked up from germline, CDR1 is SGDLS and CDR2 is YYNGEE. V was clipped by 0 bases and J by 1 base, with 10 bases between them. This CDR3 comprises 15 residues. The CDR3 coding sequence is TGTGCCAGCAGCGTAGTTCAGGGGTCGAACACTGAAGCTTTCTTT. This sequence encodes CASSVVQGSNTEAFF.

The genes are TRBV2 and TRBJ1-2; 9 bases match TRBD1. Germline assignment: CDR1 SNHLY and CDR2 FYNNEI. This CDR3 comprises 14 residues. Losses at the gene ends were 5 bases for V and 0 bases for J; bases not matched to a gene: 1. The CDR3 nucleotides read TGTGCCAGCAGTCGACAGGGGGCTAACTATGGCTACACCTTC. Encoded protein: CASSRQGANYGYTF.

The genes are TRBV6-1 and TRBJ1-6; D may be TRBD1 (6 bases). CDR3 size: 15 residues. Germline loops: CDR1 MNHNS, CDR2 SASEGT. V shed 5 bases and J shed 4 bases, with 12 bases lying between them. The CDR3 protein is CASSLGTPYNSPLHF. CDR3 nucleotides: TGTGCCAGCAGTCTCGGGACACCATATAATTCACCCCTCCACTTT.

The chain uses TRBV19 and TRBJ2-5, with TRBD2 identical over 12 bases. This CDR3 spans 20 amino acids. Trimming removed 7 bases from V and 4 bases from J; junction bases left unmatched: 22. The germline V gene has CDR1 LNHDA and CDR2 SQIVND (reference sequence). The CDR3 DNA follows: TGTGCCAGTAATCAGATATACCCCCGACTAGCGGGAGATAAAGCAGAGACCCAGTACTTC. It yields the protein CASNQIYPRLAGDKAETQYF.

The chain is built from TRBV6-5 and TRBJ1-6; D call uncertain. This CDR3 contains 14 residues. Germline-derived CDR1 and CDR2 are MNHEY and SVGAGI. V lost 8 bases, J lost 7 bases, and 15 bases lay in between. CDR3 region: CASLPAHENSPLHF. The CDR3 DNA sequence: TGTGCCAGCCTCCCAGCGCACGAGAATTCACCCCTCCACTTT.

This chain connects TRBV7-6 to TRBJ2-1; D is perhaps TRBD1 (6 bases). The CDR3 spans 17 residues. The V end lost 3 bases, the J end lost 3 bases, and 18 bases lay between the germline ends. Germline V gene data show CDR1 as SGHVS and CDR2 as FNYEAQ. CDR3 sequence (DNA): TGTGCCAGCAGCTTTTTATTGATAGGGACACTCTACAATGAGCAGTTCTTC. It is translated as CASSFLLIGTLYNEQFF.

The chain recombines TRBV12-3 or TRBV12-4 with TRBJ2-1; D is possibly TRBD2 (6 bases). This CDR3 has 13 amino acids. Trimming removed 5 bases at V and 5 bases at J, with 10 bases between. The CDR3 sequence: CASSRTSNNEQFF. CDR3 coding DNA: TGTGCCAGCAGTCGAACTAGCAACAATGAGCAGTTCTTC.

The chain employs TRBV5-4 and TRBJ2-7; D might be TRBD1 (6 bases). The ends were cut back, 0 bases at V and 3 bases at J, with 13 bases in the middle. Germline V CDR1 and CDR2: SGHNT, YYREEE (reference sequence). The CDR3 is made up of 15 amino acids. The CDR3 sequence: CASSLAQGLFYEQYF. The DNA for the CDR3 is TGTGCCAGCAGCTTGGCACAGGGTTTATTCTACGAGCAGTACTTC.

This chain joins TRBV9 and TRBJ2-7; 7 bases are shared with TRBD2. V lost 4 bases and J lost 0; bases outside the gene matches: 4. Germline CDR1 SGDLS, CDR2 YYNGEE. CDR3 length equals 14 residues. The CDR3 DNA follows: TGTGCCAGCAGCCCGTGGGGGGGCTCCTACGAGCAGTACTTC. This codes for CASSPWGGSYEQYF.

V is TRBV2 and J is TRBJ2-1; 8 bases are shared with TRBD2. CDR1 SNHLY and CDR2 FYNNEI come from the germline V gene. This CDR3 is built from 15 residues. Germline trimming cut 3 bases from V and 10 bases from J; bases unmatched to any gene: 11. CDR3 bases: TGTGCCAGCAGTGATACTAGCGGAGCCCTCGGGGAGCAGTTCTTC. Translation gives CASSDTSGALGEQFF.

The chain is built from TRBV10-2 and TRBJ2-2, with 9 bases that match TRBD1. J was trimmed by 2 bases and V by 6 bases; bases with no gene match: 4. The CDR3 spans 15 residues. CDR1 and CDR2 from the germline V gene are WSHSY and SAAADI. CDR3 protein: CASRQGQGNTGELFF. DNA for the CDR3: TGCGCCAGCAGGCAGGGACAGGGAAACACCGGGGAGCTGTTTTTT.

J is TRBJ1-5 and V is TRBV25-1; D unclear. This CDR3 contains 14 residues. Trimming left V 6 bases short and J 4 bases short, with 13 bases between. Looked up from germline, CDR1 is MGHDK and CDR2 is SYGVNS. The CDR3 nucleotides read TGTGCCAGCAGCGCTTGGCCCGAAAATCAGCCCCAGCATTTT. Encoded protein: CASSAWPENQPQHF.

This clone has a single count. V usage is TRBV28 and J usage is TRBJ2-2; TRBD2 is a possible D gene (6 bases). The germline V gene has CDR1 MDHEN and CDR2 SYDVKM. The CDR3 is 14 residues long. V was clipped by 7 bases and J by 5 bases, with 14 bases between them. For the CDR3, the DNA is TGTGCCAGCACCCCTGGACTACCTACCGGGGAGCTGTTTTTT. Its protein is CASTPGLPTGELFF. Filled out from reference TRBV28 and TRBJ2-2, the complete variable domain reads DVKVTQSSRYLVKRTGEKVFLECVQDMDHENMFWYRQDPGLGLRLIYFSYDVKMKEKGDIPEGYSVSREKKERFSLILESASTNQTSMYLCASTPGLPTGELFFGEGSRLTVL.